This TCR beta chain appears in the sequencing data of a study of blood T cells in healthy people across ages. Study-level points and caveats: Without sorted subsets, naive and antigen-experienced compartments could not be conclusively compared. The fall in TCR beta diversity per million T cells was roughly linear with age.

Then a second PCR, running roughly 6 to 11 cycles, was carried out with a sample-barcoded 5' primer and a J-beta primer mix. With 12 random nucleotides, a template-switch adaptor tagged each individual cDNA molecule. TCRdb reanalysed the 5' RACE reads using MiXCR and keeps one entry per CDR3 protein. The repertoire has a few hundred thousand distinct CDR3 sequences, 25% to 30% of them found once; the top ten carry approximately 18%. This clonotype was observed a handful of times. The target antigen is unknown. Trimming took 5 bases from V and 3 from J, leaving 15 bases between them. Germline-derived CDR1 and CDR2 are MGHDK and SYGVNS. The CDR3 totals 15 residues.

This chain uses TRBV25-1 with TRBJ2-3, with D possibly matching TRBD2 (6 bases). This sequence was found in a woman aged 70-85 years in good health. The source material was blood. The CDR3 sequence: CASSSGGAATDTQYF. The CDR3 DNA reads as TGTGCCAGCAGTAGTGGCGGGGCGGCGACAGATACGCAGTATTTT.